This entry is about one TCR beta chain. This clone's antigen is unknown. No qualities accompany the bases; no much larger clone lies one base away. This record belongs to a study of cytomegalovirus exposure and HLA in healthy donors (dated by TCRdb to the late 2010s). About the investigation overall: According to an earlier analysis of 550 to 700 of the donors, roughly 180 million T cells yielded roughly 110 million unique TCR beta sequences and 276 Gb of sequence data. An early release covering roughly 640 HLA-typed donors comprised 250 to 350 gigabases of sequencing data and approximately 85 million unique TCR sequences. Of the roughly 400 genotyped donors, over 70% fell in the genetic ancestry cluster associated with self-reported Caucasian donors. The study aimed to test whether signatures of past pathogen exposure could be identified by cataloging public T cell receptors. The study profiled the T cell repertoires of more than 500 subjects by immunosequencing and related them to cytomegalovirus serostatus. A separate validation cohort of 100 to 150 different subjects was used in addition to the approximately 640-subject first cohort. High-throughput TCR immunosequencing, statistical association of individual TCRs with disease status, and machine learning were combined to predict cytomegalovirus infection status. A later analysis re-analyzed previously published TCR beta repertoires from 660 or so donors and added high-resolution HLA genotyping to study TCR occurrence patterns. Rather than drawing on any new phenotypic data, the later analysis identified candidate immune exposures from TCR beta sequences and the way those sequences occurred across donors. In an earlier analysis of 500 to 650 of the donors, high-throughput TCR beta sequencing was used to judge whether each TCR beta V gene segment behaved as functional or pseudogenic. Donor age, sex, ethnicity and CMV serostatus were compiled together with the repertoire data. A later genetic analysis used genome-wide SNP genotypes for about 60% of the roughly 670 donors, treating that subset as a discovery cohort. All discovery cohort repertoires had been generated on a single sequencing platform. HLA typing included class I and class II loci at four-digit resolution. Typing coverage differed by locus: A, B, C, DRB1 and DQB1 were typed in roughly 620-630 donors, DQA1 in 500 to 550, DPA1 in approximately 600, and DPB1 in just under 480. A handful of DR-DQ haplotypes were handled as single units for association and clustering because linkage in the cohort was strong. Among 300 to 500 genotyped donors of the cohort, an average of approximately 240,000 unique TCR beta nucleotide sequences was sequenced per donor, of which 15% to 20% were non-productive. Here is what the overall study found, with its caveats: In vitro tests confirmed that a few of the cytomegalovirus-associated TCR beta chains recognize cytomegalovirus antigens. An earlier analysis of some 590 of the donors showed that most TCR beta V segments appeared in productive rearrangements either about 87% or about 30% of the time, which broadly matched IMGT annotations. Assigning TCR associations to individual alleles was difficult when HLA alleles, especially DR and DQ, strongly co-occurred. Because HLA typing was missing for some donors at each locus, association tests included only the typed subset. In a later analysis, HLA-associated TCR beta chains showed more clonal expansion and lower generation probabilities than non-associated chains that were equally common. At a false discovery rate of 0.05, a later analysis linked 15,000 to 20,000 TCR beta sequences to specific HLA alleles. Linkage disequilibrium might explain the correlated functional status among segregating V segments, but an unknown experimental factor could not be excluded. Immune exposure information for the cohort was limited to CMV serostatus. It was suggested by the authors that the approach could potentially be generalized to other disease states and immunological phenotypes. The sequencing pipeline was judged likely to have produced a cluster of highly shared sequence variants as a technical artifact. Across donors, most TCR sequences were observed very rarely, whereas some public TCRs were present in many individuals. In a later analysis, most CMV-associated TCR beta chains were found to appear HLA-restricted, with HLA associations seemingly driven largely by CMV exposure. The study listed 150 to 200 TCR beta chains as associated with cytomegalovirus. Because counts were too low, 15 to 20 rarely observed V segments, including chromosome 9 orphons, were excluded from the earlier analysis of some 540 of the donors. A further reported finding was that TCR beta sequences accurately predicted the HLA-A and HLA-B alleles for most subjects in the first cohort. The classifier was reported to diagnose cytomegalovirus status with high specificity and sensitivity in both the original cohort and the validation cohort. The 87-base-pair reads could not distinguish some IMGT-functional V segments, including TRBV6-2 and TRBV6-3, so those segments were excluded. In a later analysis, the rate of TCR association differed among HLA loci, with DRB1 alleles having the most associated TCRs and HLA-C alleles having the fewest. In a later genetic analysis, a missense DCLRE1C variant was associated with V-gene and J-gene trimming of TCR beta chains, and the association was replicated in an independent cohort. This cohort had only TCR beta chains sequenced, and the lack of alpha or paired-chain data limited which features could be detected. Several of the top co-occurrence clusters appeared to be linked to parvovirus B19, influenza, CMV and Epstein-Barr virus, according to a later analysis. Compared with the roughly 600-donor mean, donors in an Asian-associated ancestry cluster had fewer N-insertions in productive TCRs, according to a later genetic analysis. Sequencing depth was assumed to be roughly uniform across donors in the presence/absence analyses, though that assumption may not hold.

Libraries were prepared through the immunoSEQ multiplex PCR assay. For the multiplex PCR, a mixture combining 60 forward primers for TCR Vbeta segments and 13 reverse primers for TCR Jbeta segments was used. Amplification of the CDR3 region of rearranged TCR beta genes was performed with a multiplex PCR assay on genomic DNA. On the Illumina HiSeq System, the amplified TCR beta libraries were sequenced as 87-base-pair reads. The original methods were these. In a later analysis, tens of millions of unique TCR beta chains were counted across the approximately 620 repertoires, and roughly 11 million of these chains were shared by at least two donors. To remove PCR and sequencing errors, raw reads were error-corrected and collapsed into unique sequences using a nearest-neighbor algorithm that merged closely related sequences. Alignment of CDR3 sequences to IMGT reference sequences was used to assign V, D and J gene segments. For a sequence to be retained, at least a six-nucleotide match to both a V gene segment and a J gene segment was required. A rearrangement was called productive if the CDR3 had no stop codons and remained in frame with V and J, and every other rearrangement was called non-productive. CDR3 was defined according to IMGT convention as the region running from the second conserved V-encoded cysteine to the conserved J-encoded phenylalanine. In an earlier analysis of 550 to 650 of the donors, sequences lacking an unambiguous match to a single V gene segment were excluded. An earlier analysis of roughly 590 of the donors called V segments functional above 56.7% productive rearrangements and segregating when the between-donor standard deviation exceeded 5%. A statistical classification framework was built to diagnose cytomegalovirus status from the catalog of TCR beta chain sequences. In a later analysis, V and J genes were assigned by comparing TCR nucleotide sequences against IMGT/GENE-DB human TR gene sequences. A later analysis assigned CDR3 sequences and most-parsimonious VDJ recombination scenarios with the TCRdist pipeline. In a later analysis, every TCR beta chain was defined by the combination of its CDR3 amino acid sequence and its V-gene family, and reads without a unique V-gene family were dropped. In a later analysis, 550 to 650 highly shared, low-generation-probability nucleotide sequences were removed to address suspected cross-contamination and a sequencing artifact. For each public chain, a later analysis derived a clonal expansion index from normalized ranks of inferred template counts within each repertoire. In a later analysis, generation probabilities were computed with a VDJ recombination model fitted to out-of-frame rearrangements, and the resulting probabilities were checked against IGoR. Hypergeometric tests were used in a later analysis to score TCR-TCR, TCR-HLA and TCR-CMV co-occurrence, with a repertoire-size bias correction applied to the TCR pairs. A later analysis estimated false discovery rates by permuting HLA or CMV assignments 20 times. A later analysis grouped co-occurring TCRs with DBSCAN, adding TCRdist sequence similarity when clustering within HLA-allele-positive subsets. For co-occurrence clustering, repertoires with fewer than 30,000 or more than 120,000 public chains were excluded, along with five or six repertoires with anomalous nucleotide sharing. Sourced from immuneACCESS, this table was stored by TCRdb with only in-frame sequences that have V and J called. A share of the clones is absent; for the studies checked, an unresolved V gene accounts for under half, and the remainder has no known explanation. The DNA gave D and trimming, while V, J and clone size come from that table. This sample comprises 100,000 to 150,000 clones, around four fifths of them detected only once. The ten largest clones represent roughly a tenth of the sample.

In total, approximately 610 healthy bone marrow donors made up the cohort. Cohort members were all nominally healthy when sampled, although unrecorded immune exposures were likely present. The donor tested CMV seropositive, placing the donor among the 289 seropositive members of the cohort. A peripheral blood sample was collected from each donor, and TCR beta sequencing was performed on peripheral blood mononuclear cells. The Qiagen DNeasy Blood Extraction Kit was used to extract genomic DNA from the blood cell samples. V is pared back by 1 base and J by 5 bases, with 9 bases lying between the germline termini. Reading the germline V gene gives CDR1 LGHNA and CDR2 YNFKEQ. The CDR3 goes from the cysteine to the phenylalanine over 13 residues. Here the CDR3 DNA is all that survives: 39 bases in frame from base 1.

This TCR was sampled from a man aged 25-40 years in good health and CMV-seropositive. The rearrangement combines TRBV4-2 with TRBJ2-7; the D segment cannot be called with confidence. The sequenced sample consisted of PBMCs. The DNA reads as follows: TGTGCCAGCAGCCAAGGCGGAGAAAACGAGCAGTACTTC. It translates as CASSQGGENEQYF.